These 25 T cell receptor beta chains share one sample of origin, sequenced in a study of beta chain features in type 1 diabetes. Sequenced material consisted of expressed TCRB transcripts (all of the isolated RNA was reverse transcribed). TCRdb's copy holds only in-frame clones and misses some; the assay was immunoSEQ multiplex PCR. The sample holds over 100,000 clones, 30% to 40% seen once. The sequenced material came from stem cell memory CD4+ T cells from blood. The receptor set was obtained from a woman between 18 and 29 years old in good health.

The CDR3 nucleotides read TGTGCCTGGACCCCCACTAGCGGGAGATATCATGAGCAGTTCTTC. This sequence encodes CAWTPTSGRYHEQFF. This chain joins TRBV30 and TRBJ2-1; 11 bases align to TRBD2. After removal of 4 bases from V and 8 bases from J, the junction contained 10 bases not matched to a gene. The CDR3 consists of 15 residues. Germline lookup yields CDR1 GTSNPN and CDR2 SVGIG (reference sequence).

This clone has more than one count but fewer than ten. The V call is TRBV27, the J call TRBJ2-6, with D uncertain. CDR3 length equals 18 residues. Trimming cost V 1 base and J 1 base, with 14 bases left between them. Germline V gene lookup returns CDR1 MNHEY and CDR2 SMNVEV (reference sequence). The CDR3 loop reads CASSLLGARGSGANVLTF. The CDR3, as DNA: TGTGCCAGCAGTTTATTGGGTGCCAGAGGATCTGGGGCCAACGTCCTGACTTTC. The full variable domain, its missing parts supplied by reference TRBV27 and TRBJ2-6, is EAQVTQNPRYLITVTGKKLTVTCSQNMNHEYMSWYRQDPGLGLRQIYYSMNVEVTDKGDVPEGYKVSRKEKRNFPLILESPSPNQTSLYFCASSLLGARGSGANVLTFGAGSRLTVL.

The rearrangement joins TRBV7-8 to TRBJ1-4; a possible D gene is TRBD1 (6 bases). Deletions cut 5 bases from V and 6 bases from J, with 13 bases between. Germline V lookup: CDR1 SGHVS, CDR2 FQNEAQ. This CDR3 has 14 amino acids. The CDR3 loop is CASSPPQGDEKLFF. The CDR3 DNA is TGTGCCAGCAGCCCCCCACAGGGCGATGAAAAACTGTTTTTT.

The chain recombines TRBV6-6 with TRBJ2-7, with D unresolved. V gave up 5 bases and J gave up 0 bases, with 17 bases separating them. The CDR3 has 16 residues. Germline CDR1 and CDR2: MNHNY and SVGAGI (reference sequence). The CDR3 region is CASSPPRVESSYEQYF. The DNA of the CDR3 is TGTGCCAGCAGTCCGCCTCGGGTGGAAAGCTCCTACGAGCAGTACTTC.

This clone was found a few times. This chain links TRBV28 with TRBJ2-7, with 7 bases aligning to TRBD1. Trimming at V came to 4 bases and at J to 3 bases, leaving 9 bases not matched to a gene. CDR1 is MDHEN, CDR2 SYDVKM, per germline. This CDR3 region has 15 residues. For the CDR3, the DNA is TGTGCCAGCAGTTCACCGGGACAGAGTAACTACGAGCAGTACTTC. Protein: CASSSPGQSNYEQYF.

This clone has just a few counts. This chain links TRBV28 with TRBJ2-7; 8 bases line up with TRBD2. The junction had 2 bases not matched to a gene; V was cut back by 2 bases and J by 2 bases. The CDR3 sequence is 14 residues long. The V gene's germline CDR1 is MDHEN and CDR2 SYDVKM. The CDR3 protein is CASSLPGGPYEQYF. The CDR3 region has the DNA TGTGCCAGCAGTTTACCGGGAGGGCCCTACGAGCAGTACTTC.

In this sample, this clone turned up a few times. This rearrangement joins TRBV11-2 to TRBJ2-5, with 7 positions matching TRBD2. CDR1 and CDR2 (germline): SGHAT, FQNNGV. J gave up 5 bases and V 4 bases, and 4 bases lay outside the gene matches. CDR3 length: 13 residues. The CDR3 coding sequence is TGTGCCAGCAGCTCTAGCGGCCCGGAGACCCAGTACTTC. Protein sequence: CASSSSGPETQYF.

Here the CDR3 DNA reads TGCGCCAGCAGCTTGGGAGTCAATGAGCAGTTCTTC. It translates to CASSLGVNEQFF. The rearrangement links TRBV5-1 to TRBJ2-1; D uncertain. Germline loops: CDR1 SGHRS, CDR2 YFSETQ. Trimming removed 0 bases from V and 6 bases from J, with 4 bases in between. The CDR3 runs 12 residues.

This clone has just a few counts. Other DNA sequences in this specimen translate into the identical CDR3. This chain connects TRBV7-9 to TRBJ1-5, with TRBD1 matching over 10 bases. Trimming removed 5 bases from V and 1 base from J; junction bases left unmatched: 2. Germline V gene sequence: CDR1 SEHNR, CDR2 FQNEAQ (reference sequence). The CDR3 has 15 amino acids. This CDR3 reads CASSPGQGSNQPQHF. The CDR3 coding sequence is TGTGCCAGCAGCCCGGGACAGGGGAGCAATCAGCCCCAGCATTTT.

CDR3 DNA: TGTGCCAGCAGCTTAGCGGCGGTGAACACTGAAGCTTTCTTT. As protein: CASSLAAVNTEAFF. V gene TRBV7-9 combines with J gene TRBJ1-1; D not resolved. This CDR3 has 14 amino acids. With 0 bases removed from V and 0 bases from J, the gap between germline ends came to 5 bases. The germline gives CDR1 SEHNR, CDR2 FQNEAQ (reference sequence).

This clone was observed a handful of times. The chain carries TRBV18 and TRBJ2-3, with TRBD2 matching 9 bases. The V gene's germline CDR1 is KGHSH and CDR2 LQKENI. The CDR3 is 16 residues long. V gave up 2 bases and J gave up 9 bases; unmatched junction bases: 12. The CDR3 reads CASSPARDSGRSTQYF. CDR3 DNA: TGTGCCAGCTCACCAGCCCGGGACAGCGGGAGGTCGACGCAGTATTTT.

The chain combines TRBV15 with TRBJ2-7, with 8 positions matching TRBD1. The germline gives CDR1 LNHNV, CDR2 YYDKDF (reference sequence). With V trimmed by 5 bases and J by 6 bases, 9 bases remained unmatched. CDR3 length equals 14 residues. The DNA of the CDR3 is TGTGCCACCAGCTTTTTGACAGGGGTGGGCGAGCAGTACTTC. It translates to CATSFLTGVGEQYF.

This chain uses TRBV4-2 with TRBJ2-5, with 7 bases lining up with TRBD1. With 1 base clipped from V and 5 bases from J, the junction kept 13 bases outside the gene matches. CDR3 size: 17 residues. Germline lookup yields CDR1 LGHNA and CDR2 YNFKEQ. Written as DNA, the CDR3 is TGTGCCAGCAGCCAAGGTCGGAATAGGGGGCGCGGGGAGACCCAGTACTTC. Translation gives CASSQGRNRGRGETQYF.

The chain combines TRBV7-6 with TRBJ2-3, with D possibly TRBD1 on 5 matching bases. The germline V and J ends were trimmed by 4 bases and 3 bases, with 8 bases remaining between them. CDR3 size: 13 residues. Germline CDR1 SGHVS, CDR2 FNYEAQ. CDR3 DNA sequence: TGTGCCAGCAGCTCAGGGATTACAGATACGCAGTATTTT. Translated, it gives CASSSGITDTQYF.

The chain is built from TRBV5-1 and TRBJ2-2; perhaps TRBD1 as D (6 bases). Germline CDR1 is SGHRS and CDR2 is YFSETQ. The germline V and J ends were trimmed by 4 bases and 2 bases, with 9 bases remaining between them. The CDR3 length is 14 residues. CDR3 loop: CASSPGTNTGELFF. DNA of the CDR3: TGCGCCAGCAGCCCCGGGACAAACACCGGGGAGCTGTTTTTT.

The CDR3 nucleotides are TGTGCCAGCAGCCCCGGACAGGGTTTTATGTTCTATGAAAAACTGTTTTTT. It encodes CASSPGQGFMFYEKLFF. V is TRBV9 and J is TRBJ1-4; 8 bases match TRBD1. The germline V gene encodes CDR1 SGDLS and CDR2 YYNGEE. This CDR3 region has 17 residues. J gave up 6 bases and V 4 bases, and 14 bases lay outside the gene matches.

The rearrangement uses TRBV4-2 and TRBJ2-1; TRBD2 agrees at 8 bases. Trimming removed 3 bases from V and 6 bases from J; junction bases left unmatched: 16. The germline gives CDR1 LGHNA, CDR2 YNFKEQ. The CDR3 contains 18 residues. The CDR3 nucleotides read TGTGCCAGCAGCCAGTATGCTTTGAAGCGGGAGCGGTTCAATGAGCAGTTCTTC. This gives the protein CASSQYALKRERFNEQFF.

This sequence joins TRBV28 and TRBJ2-7; tentative D call: TRBD1 (6 bases). The CDR3 runs to 16 residues. Germline CDR1 reads MDHEN; CDR2 reads SYDVKM. Trimming left V 2 bases short and J 5 bases short, with 19 bases between. CDR3 sequence (DNA): TGTGCCAGCAGTTTACCCCACAGGGTCTTCGCCCACGAGCAGTACTTC. Translation: CASSLPHRVFAHEQYF.

The chain links TRBV28 to TRBJ2-7; D remains unclear. From germline, CDR1 is MDHEN and CDR2 SYDVKM. Trimming removed 6 bases at V and 12 bases at J, with 18 bases between. CDR3 length: 12 residues. DNA of the CDR3: TGTGCCAGCAGCCCGTTCCCCAGATTTCCGTACTTC. Translation gives CASSPFPRFPYF.

With regard to this clone: The junction departs from the called germline gene at one end, perhaps through a read error. This sample includes further DNA sequences coding for the same CDR3. The rearrangement links TRBV7-9 to TRBJ2-4; D is tentatively TRBD1 or TRBD2 (6 bases each). This CDR3 region has 15 residues. Germline CDR1 is SEHNR and CDR2 is FQNEAQ (reference sequence). The CDR3 coding sequence is TGTGCCAGTAGCTTAGGGGGGCTCGCCAAAAACATTCAGTACTTC. Its protein product is CASSLGGLAKNIQYF.

The chain carries TRBV11-2 and TRBJ2-7; possibly TRBD1 for D (6 bases). CDR1 is SGHAT and CDR2 is FQNNGV in the germline V gene. Deletions cut 1 base from V and 10 bases from J, with 17 bases between. This CDR3 has 14 residues. CDR3 coding DNA: TGTGCCAGCAGCTTAGTAGGGGGTTCTAGCACCCAGTACTTC. Protein product: CASSLVGGSSTQYF.

CDR3 DNA: TGTGCCAGCAGTCCACCGGGACTAGCGATCGATGAGCAGTTCTTC. It yields the protein CASSPPGLAIDEQFF. This chain connects TRBV6-6 to TRBJ2-1; 10 bases are a match to TRBD2. The CDR3 sequence is 15 residues long. Germline CDR1 reads MNHNY; CDR2 reads SVGAGI (reference sequence). After removal of 5 bases from V and 8 bases from J, the junction contained 9 bases not matched to a gene.

In nucleotides, the CDR3 is TGTGCCTGGAGGGGCCCTGCAGGTGATTACGAGCAGTACTTC. Protein product: CAWRGPAGDYEQYF. The chain combines TRBV30 with TRBJ2-5, with unresolved D. The assigned J gene may be wrong: the sequence end matches TRBJ2-7 better. The germline gives CDR1 GTSNPN, CDR2 SVGIG (reference sequence). The CDR3 extends over 14 amino acids.

The chain is built from TRBV5-6 and TRBJ1-2; D possibly corresponds to TRBD1 (6 bases). This CDR3 is built from 16 residues. Germline loops: CDR1 SGHDT, CDR2 YYEEEE. V was trimmed by 4 bases and J by 6 bases, leaving 22 bases between them. CDR3 sequence: CASSKKAGTTANGYTF. CDR3 sequence (DNA): TGTGCCAGCAGCAAGAAAGCCGGGACAACTGCCAATGGCTACACCTTC.

This chain connects TRBV7-9 to TRBJ1-4, with 7 bases matching TRBD1. Per the germline V gene, CDR1 is SEHNR and CDR2 is FQNEAQ (reference sequence). The V and J ends lost 6 bases and 5 bases, in that order; junction bases with no gene match: 9. The CDR3 has 15 amino acids. The CDR3 bases are TGTGCCAGCAGACCTTACAGGGGAAGAAATGAAAAACTGTTTTTT. This sequence encodes CASRPYRGRNEKLFF.